This TCR beta chain derives from a study of control samples from healthy donors and cancer patients. Trimming cost V 1 base and J 7 bases, with 7 bases left between them. Germline loops: CDR1 SEHNR, CDR2 FQNEAQ (reference sequence). The CDR3 totals 12 residues. The method was immunoSEQ multiplex PCR; TCRdb's version includes in-frame clones alone and lacks a portion of them. In the table there are over 100,000 clones, more than 70% of which are singletons. Sequenced: blood. The TCR sequence derives from a man aged 40-50 years in good health. The V and J genes are TRBV7-9 and TRBJ1-2; possible D gene TRBD1, 6 bases. The CDR3, as DNA: TGTGCCAGCAGCTTAGAACAGGGTGGCTACACCTTC. Translation gives CASSLEQGGYTF.